This entry concerns a single T cell receptor beta chain. The target antigen is unknown. Time point here: blood from clinic visit 5 months post-surgery; TSC patient then seizure free. Surgery cases with the highest brain T cell transcript signatures were chosen for sequencing. Pre-surgery treatment included at least one anti-epileptic drug. V shed 1 base and J 4 bases; nucleotides not matched to a gene: 7. The CDR3 length is 16 residues. Germline V gene data show CDR1 as SGHAT and CDR2 as FQNNGV. The sample originates from a study of brain T cells in children with intractable seizures. Overall study results and limits: Only CDR3 sequence similarity suggested viral specificity, without known HCMV serostatus. Clones missing pre-surgery may reflect undersampling of that blood sample.

Using immunoSEQ multiplex PCR, the repertoire was profiled, and TCRdb retains in-frame clones only, with some absent. The sample contains about 340,000 clones, 85% to 95% of which appear only once. The receptor's source is a boy under two years old with tuberous sclerosis and intractable seizures. This chain connects TRBV11-2 to TRBJ2-1; 7 bases fit TRBD2. This specimen was peripheral blood, taken 4 to 6 months after surgery. CDR3 nucleotide sequence: TGTGCCAGCAGCTTAGGAGCGGCGGGGGAATACAATGAGCAGTTCTTC. It specifies CASSLGAAGEYNEQFF.